These 16 T cell receptor beta chains came from one sample sequenced in a study of cytomegalovirus exposure and HLA in healthy donors. PCR used 60 Vbeta primers and 13 Jbeta primers. Clones were sequenced by immunoSEQ multiplex PCR, and TCRdb holds only the in-frame ones, with some missing. The sample carries roughly 120,000 clones, over 70% recorded once. Input material: PBMCs. All receptors derive from a woman aged 18-35 years in good health and CMV-seronegative.

The V and J genes are TRBV7-9 and TRBJ2-7, with TRBD2 identical over 11 bases. This CDR3 spans 14 amino acids. In germline, CDR1 is SEHNR, CDR2 FQNEAQ (reference sequence). J lost 3 bases, V lost 5 bases, and 3 bases had no gene match. In DNA form, the CDR3 reads TGTGCCAGCAGCCTTGGACTAGCGGGCTACGAGCAGTACTTC. This sequence encodes CASSLGLAGYEQYF.

The genes are TRBV9 and TRBJ2-3; D perhaps matches TRBD1 (5 bases). The CDR3 sequence is 14 residues long. Trimming took off 3 bases at V and 10 bases at J, with 18 bases between the two ends. Germline loops: CDR1 SGDLS, CDR2 YYNGEE. The CDR3 DNA reads as TGTGCCAGCAGCGAGGGGAACCTGCCAGGAGCGCAGTATTTT. Encoded protein: CASSEGNLPGAQYF. Combining the CDR3 with reference TRBV9 and TRBJ2-3 gives the whole variable domain DSGVTQTPKHLITATGQRVTLRCSPRSGDLSVYWYQQSLDQGLQFLIQYYNGEERAKGNILERFSAQQFPDLHSELNLSSLELGDSALYFCASSEGNLPGAQYFGPGTRLTVL.

V and J are TRBV19 and TRBJ1-2; D gene unclear. Germline V gene lookup returns CDR1 LNHDA and CDR2 SQIVND (reference sequence). The CDR3 totals 12 residues. Trimming cost V 0 bases and J 5 bases, with 4 bases left between them. The CDR3 region has the DNA TGTGCCAGTAGTATAGACCCGTATGGCTACACCTTC. Translating gives CASSIDPYGYTF.

The CDR3 bases are TGCGCCAGCAGCTTGGCCAGCGAGTCAGGACAGGGTAAGGGGGACACTGAAGCTTTCTTT. Translating it yields CASSLASESGQGKGDTEAFF. The genes are TRBV5-1 and TRBJ1-1, with 8 bases that match TRBD1. The CDR3 is 20 residues long. The V and J ends lost 0 bases and 3 bases, in that order; junction bases with no gene match: 19. In germline, CDR1 is SGHRS, CDR2 YFSETQ.

Written as DNA, the CDR3 is TGTGCCAGCAGTGGGCCTAGGGACAGGCCTTACAACACTGAAGCTTTCTTT. Encoded protein: CASSGPRDRPYNTEAFF. The rearrangement joins TRBV2 to TRBJ1-1; 8 bases are shared with TRBD1. The V gene end was trimmed by 4 bases and the J gene end by 2 bases; junction bases not matched to a gene: 12. This CDR3 is built from 17 residues. CDR1 SNHLY and CDR2 FYNNEI come from the germline V gene.

The rearrangement joins TRBV27 to TRBJ2-7, with D tentatively TRBD2 (5 bases). The germline V gene encodes CDR1 MNHEY and CDR2 SMNVEV (reference sequence). V lost 3 bases and J 5 bases, leaving 8 bases between the germline ends. This CDR3 has 12 amino acids. The CDR3: CASSFTGDEQYF. CDR3 DNA: TGTGCCAGCAGTTTTACCGGGGACGAGCAGTACTTC.

CDR3 region: CASSATGAAKEKLFF. The CDR3 DNA is TGTGCCAGCAGCGCGACAGGGGCTGCGAAAGAAAAACTGTTTTTT. The chain links TRBV5-4 to TRBJ1-4, with TRBD1 identical over 8 bases. Trimming took 4 bases from V and 8 from J; bases not matched to a gene: 10. The CDR3 covers 15 residues. CDR1 is SGHNT and CDR2 is YYREEE in the germline V gene (reference sequence).

This clone was detected only once. The rearrangement joins TRBV4-1 to TRBJ1-2; D remains unclear. V lost 1 base to trimming and J lost 0 bases, with 12 bases between them. CDR1 MGHRA and CDR2 YSYEKL come from the germline V gene. CDR3 length: 16 residues. The CDR3 spells CASSQGSRGSNYGYTF. CDR3 DNA: TGCGCCAGCAGCCAAGGGTCCCGCGGCTCTAACTATGGCTACACCTTC.

The chain uses TRBV5-1 and TRBJ2-2; D might be TRBD2 (6 bases). The CDR3 length is 17 residues. Germline CDR1 and CDR2: SGHRS and YFSETQ. Trimming took 4 bases from V and 3 from J, leaving 19 bases between them. CDR3 loop: CASSGWAGRPDTGELFF. CDR3 DNA sequence: TGCGCCAGCAGCGGATGGGCAGGGAGGCCGGACACCGGGGAGCTGTTTTTT.

This clone occurred a few times. V is TRBV29-1 and J is TRBJ1-1, with D unclear. CDR1 is SQVTM and CDR2 is ANQGSEA in the germline V gene. The CDR3 has 12 residues. Trimming took off 6 bases at V and 6 bases at J, with 14 bases between the two ends. CDR3 loop: CSVPPSGAEAFF. CDR3 DNA: TGCAGCGTCCCTCCCAGCGGCGCTGAAGCTTTCTTT.

The V and J genes are TRBV5-6 and TRBJ1-2; the D gene is possibly TRBD1 (6 bases). The ends were cut back, 1 base at V and 4 bases at J, with 8 bases in the middle. In germline, CDR1 is SGHDT, CDR2 YYEEEE. CDR3 size: 13 residues. The CDR3 here is CASSLPGVYGYTF. The CDR3 coding sequence is TGTGCCAGCAGCTTGCCAGGGGTCTATGGCTACACCTTC.

The rearrangement joins TRBV5-1 to TRBJ1-1; 7 bases map to TRBD1. J lost 5 bases, V lost 0 bases, and 13 bases had no gene match. From germline, CDR1 is SGHRS and CDR2 YFSETQ. CDR3 length equals 17 residues. The CDR3 coding sequence is TGCGCCAGCAGCTTGGGGTGGGCAGGGGGGCATGGGACTGAAGCTTTCTTT. It translates to CASSLGWAGGHGTEAFF.

The rearrangement uses TRBV5-1 and TRBJ2-2; the D gene is possibly TRBD1 (5 bases). The germline gives CDR1 SGHRS, CDR2 YFSETQ. This CDR3 contains 19 residues. Trimming cost V 4 bases and J 2 bases, with 24 bases left between them. The CDR3 bases are TGCGCCAGCAGCCTCCGTCTCCTACAGGCCCGACCAAACACCGGGGAGCTGTTTTTT. Its protein product is CASSLRLLQARPNTGELFF.

The chain has TRBV4-1 and TRBJ1-5, with 8 bases matching TRBD1. CDR1 is MGHRA, CDR2 YSYEKL, per germline. This CDR3 contains 14 residues. With V trimmed by 3 bases and J by 8 bases, 6 bases remained unmatched. The CDR3 spells CASSHPGQEKPQHF. CDR3 sequence (DNA): TGCGCCAGCAGCCATCCGGGACAGGAGAAGCCCCAGCATTTT.

The chain has TRBV4-1 and TRBJ1-2, with 9 bases identical to TRBD1. The CDR3 sequence is 14 residues long. Trimming took 4 bases from V and 8 from J; bases not matched to a gene: 8. CDR1 and CDR2 (germline): MGHRA, YSYEKL. The CDR3 spells CASSPGTGTRGYTF. DNA of the CDR3: TGCGCCAGCAGCCCGGGGACAGGGACTCGGGGCTACACCTTC.

The chain is built from TRBV7-9 and TRBJ2-1, with TRBD1 matching over 7 bases. V shed 5 bases, J shed 10 bases, and the junction held 11 bases outside the gene matches. This CDR3 is built from 14 residues. Germline V gives CDR1 SEHNR, CDR2 FQNEAQ (reference sequence). CDR3 in DNA: TGTGCCAGCAGCGAATACTCCGGGACAGAAGAGCAGTTCTTC. It is translated as CASSEYSGTEEQFF.